The present TCR beta chain was sequenced within a study of blood T cell repertoires in COVID-19. The CDR3 has 15 amino acids. In germline, CDR1 is LGHDT, CDR2 YNNKEL (reference sequence). Trimming left V 7 bases short and J 3 bases short, with 18 bases between. Authors' methods: The authors estimated nucleated cell counts from reference gene primer amplification. Profiling relied on immunoSEQ multiplex PCR, and the TCRdb table lists in-frame clones only, not all of them. That table is the source of V, J and clone size, and D and trimming were worked out from the DNA. The top ten clones hold approximately 0.94% of a sample with 270,000 or so clones, roughly 89% of them seen once.

The receptor's source is a woman between 40 and 55 years old who had recovered from COVID-19. This chain joins TRBV3-1 (or the pseudogene TRBV3-2) and TRBJ1-1; tentatively, D is TRBD1 (5 bases). Specimen: peripheral blood. The CDR3 region is CASTLGWGGDTEAFF. The CDR3 region has the DNA TGTGCCAGCACCTTAGGGTGGGGGGGAGACACTGAAGCTTTCTTT.